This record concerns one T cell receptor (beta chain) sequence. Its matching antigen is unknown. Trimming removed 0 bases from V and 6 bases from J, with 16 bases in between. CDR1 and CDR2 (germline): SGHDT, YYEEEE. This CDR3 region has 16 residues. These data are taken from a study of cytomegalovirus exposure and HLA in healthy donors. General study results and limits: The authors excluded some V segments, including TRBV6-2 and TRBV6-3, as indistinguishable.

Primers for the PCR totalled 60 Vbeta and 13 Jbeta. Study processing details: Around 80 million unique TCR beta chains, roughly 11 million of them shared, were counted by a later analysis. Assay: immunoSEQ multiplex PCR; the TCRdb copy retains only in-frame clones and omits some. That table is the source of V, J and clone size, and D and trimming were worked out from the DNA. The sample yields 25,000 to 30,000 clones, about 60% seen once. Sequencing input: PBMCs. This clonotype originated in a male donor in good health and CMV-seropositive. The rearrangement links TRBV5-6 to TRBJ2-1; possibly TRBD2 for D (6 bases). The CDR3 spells CASSLVVREYLNEQFF. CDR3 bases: TGTGCCAGCAGCTTGGTGGTCCGGGAGTATCTCAATGAGCAGTTCTTC.